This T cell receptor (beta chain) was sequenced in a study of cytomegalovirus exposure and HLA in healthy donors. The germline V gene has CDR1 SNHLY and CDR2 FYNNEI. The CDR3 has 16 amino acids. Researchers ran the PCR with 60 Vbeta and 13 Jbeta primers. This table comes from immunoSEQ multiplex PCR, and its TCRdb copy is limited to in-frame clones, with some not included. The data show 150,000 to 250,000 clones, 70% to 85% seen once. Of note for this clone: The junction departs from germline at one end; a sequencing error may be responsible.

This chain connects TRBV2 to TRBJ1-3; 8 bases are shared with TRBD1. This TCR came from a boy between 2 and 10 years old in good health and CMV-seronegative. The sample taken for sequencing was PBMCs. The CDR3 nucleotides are TGTGCCAGCAGTAGGGGACAGGTTAGCTCTGGAAGCACCATATATTTT. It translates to CASSRGQVSSGSTIYF.